Detailed here is one T cell receptor beta chain. This entry is derived from a study of OX40 agonist ivuxolimab in advanced cancers. TCRdb's copy holds only in-frame clones and misses some; the assay was immunoSEQ multiplex PCR. The data hold roughly 100,000 clones, with around 85% observed a single time. The junction had 8 bases not matched to a gene; V was cut back by 6 bases and J by 7 bases. Germline assignment: CDR1 MNHEY and CDR2 SVGAGI. This CDR3 is 14 amino acids long. The genes are TRBV6-5 and TRBJ2-3, with 9 nucleotides matching TRBD1. Here the sequenced sample was CD4+ or CD8+ T cells sorted from blood, taken in a trial of the OX40 agonist ivuxolimab. The sequence came from an adult with an advanced solid tumor such as melanoma, head and neck, liver or kidney cancer. CDR3 protein: CASRSDRGLYTQYF. The DNA of the CDR3 is TGTGCCAGCAGATCGGACAGGGGCCTATATACGCAGTATTTT.